One sample yielded the 18 T cell receptor beta chains listed below, sequenced in a study of T cell repertoires in cytomegalovirus infection. Each CDR3 protein gets one entry after TCRdb re-called the reads with MiXCR. Found here are hundreds of thousands of distinct CDR3 sequences, roughly a third of them singletons; the top ten hold under 3%. The specimen was PBMCs. Every receptor here comes from a human donor in good health (CMV status not recorded). Some clones in this sample may be carry-over from other donors' samples.

V and J are TRBV5-1 and TRBJ2-3, with 7 positions matching TRBD2. Trimming cost V 5 bases and J 2 bases; bases outside gene matches: 11. The CDR3 has 16 amino acids. Germline assignment: CDR1 SGHRS and CDR2 YFSETQ. The CDR3 DNA reads as TGCGCCAGCAGTGTTGCGACCCGGGGGGTCACAGATACGCAGTATTTT. Encoded protein: CASSVATRGVTDTQYF.

The chain carries TRBV20-1 and TRBJ1-6; the D is unclear. Germline V CDR1 and CDR2: DFQATT, SNEGSKA (reference sequence). This CDR3 contains 12 residues. V lost 6 bases and J lost 5, with 8 bases in between. DNA of the CDR3: TGCAGTGCCAATAGCCATAATTCACCCCTCCACTTT. Protein: CSANSHNSPLHF.

In this sample, this clonotype turned up a few times. V gene TRBV4-1 combines with J gene TRBJ2-7, with TRBD2 identical over 10 bases. V shed 0 bases, J shed 4 bases, and the junction held 6 bases outside the gene matches. CDR3 size: 16 residues. Germline CDR1 MGHRA, CDR2 YSYEKL. The DNA of the CDR3 is TGCGCCAGCAGCCAAGAGTCTCTAGCGGGGGCTTACGAGCAGTACTTC. This translates into CASSQESLAGAYEQYF.

The chain carries TRBV15 and TRBJ1-1, with D hard to call. The CDR3 has 13 amino acids. Germline V CDR1 and CDR2: LNHNV, YYDKDF (reference sequence). Trimming removed 6 bases from V and 2 bases from J, with 10 bases in between. CDR3 in DNA: TGTGCCACCAGAGTGAATTACAACACTGAAGCTTTCTTT. This sequence encodes CATRVNYNTEAFF. The variable domain in full, completed from reference TRBV15 and TRBJ1-1, reads DAMVIQNPRYQVTQFGKPVTLSCSQTLNHNVMYWYQQKSSQAPKLLFHYYDKDFNNEADTPDNFQSRRPNTSFCFLDIRSPGLGDTAMYLCATRVNYNTEAFFGQGTRLTVV.

This clonotype has only a few counts. The chain couples TRBV7-8 to TRBJ1-1, with a weak D call TRBD1 (6 bases). Germline CDR1 and CDR2: SGHVS and FQNEAQ. Trimming left V 3 bases short and J 3 bases short, with 14 bases between. The CDR3 covers 15 residues. The chain's CDR3 is CASSFSGAGYTEAFF. CDR3 nucleotides: TGTGCCAGCAGCTTCTCGGGGGCCGGGTACACTGAAGCTTTCTTT. The full variable domain, with the rest looked up from reference TRBV7-8 and TRBJ1-1, is GAGVSQSPRYKVAKRGQDVALRCDPISGHVSLFWYQQALGQGPEFLTYFQNEAQLDKSGLPSDRFFAERPEGSVSTLKIQRTQQEDSAVYLCASSFSGAGYTEAFFGQGTRLTVV.

This clonotype was seen a few times. The chain employs TRBV19 and TRBJ1-5; the match to TRBD1 covers 7 bases. The CDR3 length is 15 residues. The V and J ends lost 5 bases and 6 bases, in that order; junction bases with no gene match: 10. Germline lookup yields CDR1 LNHDA and CDR2 SQIVND (reference sequence). The CDR3 coding sequence is TGTGCCAGTAGTTTAGGGGGCTATAGGATTCAGCCCCAGCATTTT. It yields the protein CASSLGGYRIQPQHF.

This clonotype has ten or more counts. The chain links TRBV19 to TRBJ1-1; TRBD1 might be the D (6 bases). The CDR3 length is 14 residues. Looked up from germline, CDR1 is LNHDA and CDR2 is SQIVND (reference sequence). Trimming removed 5 bases at V and 3 bases at J, with 13 bases between. The CDR3 protein is CASSLQGWHTEAFF. In DNA, the CDR3 is TGTGCCAGTAGTCTGCAGGGGTGGCACACTGAAGCTTTCTTT.

This clonotype was detected only a few times. The chain joins TRBV9 to TRBJ2-7, with a possible D match to TRBD1 (6 bases). The V gene's germline CDR1 is SGDLS and CDR2 YYNGEE. Trimming shortened V by 7 bases and J by 7 bases, and 18 bases separated the two germline ends. The CDR3 has 13 residues. CDR3: CASGGEATGEQYF. The CDR3 nucleotides are TGTGCCAGCGGGGGCGAGGCAACGGGTGAGCAGTACTTC.

This clonotype has only one observation. The V gene is TRBV27, the J gene TRBJ2-5; no firm D call. V lost 3 bases, J lost 5 bases, and 13 bases lay in between. Germline-derived CDR1 and CDR2 are MNHEY and SMNVEV (reference sequence). The CDR3 length is 14 residues. The CDR3 reads CASSFRSLMETQYF. The CDR3 DNA sequence: TGTGCCAGCAGTTTTAGATCCCTGATGGAGACCCAGTACTTC.

The J gene is TRBJ1-2, the V gene TRBV12-3 or TRBV12-4, with a tentative D call TRBD1 (5 bases). Trimming left V 3 bases short and J 0 bases short, with 11 bases between. The CDR3 extends over 15 amino acids. The chain's CDR3 is CASSFFGDSNYGYTF. CDR3 DNA: TGTGCCAGCAGTTTTTTTGGGGACTCTAACTATGGCTACACCTTC.

The chain is built from TRBV19 and TRBJ1-5, with D uncertain. This CDR3 spans 13 amino acids. Trimming cost V 5 bases and J 3 bases, with 8 bases left between them. The germline V gene has CDR1 LNHDA and CDR2 SQIVND (reference sequence). The CDR3 protein is CASSARINQPQHF. The CDR3 DNA reads TGTGCCAGTAGTGCGAGGATCAATCAGCCCCAGCATTTT.

The chain has TRBV12-3 or TRBV12-4 and TRBJ2-4, with D tentatively TRBD1 or TRBD2 (5 bases each). The V end was cut by 4 bases, the J end by 8 bases, with 18 bases between. The CDR3 covers 15 residues. The CDR3 DNA is TGTGCCAGCAGTTGGAAGGGACCCCGGCGGGACATTCAGTACTTC. Residues: CASSWKGPRRDIQYF.

The genes are TRBV19 and TRBJ1-4; D remains ambiguous. The CDR3 spans 16 residues. The V end lost 0 bases, the J end lost 7 bases, and 15 bases lay between the germline ends. Germline CDR1 is LNHDA and CDR2 is SQIVND (reference sequence). The CDR3 loop is CASSIEALGRSEKLFF. In DNA, the CDR3 is TGTGCCAGTAGTATAGAAGCCTTGGGGAGAAGTGAAAAACTGTTTTTT.

This clonotype appeared many times. The rearrangement links TRBV7-2 to TRBJ2-6; D not certain. V was shortened by 5 bases and J by 2 bases, with 10 bases between the two germline ends. Per the germline V gene, CDR1 is SGHTA and CDR2 is FQGNSA. The CDR3 has 15 residues. CDR3 DNA: TGTGCCAGCAGCCTCCGCCGTCCTGGGGCCAACGTCCTGACTTTC. It is translated as CASSLRRPGANVLTF. Variable domain in full (rest from reference TRBV7-2 and TRBJ2-6): GAGVSQSPSNKVTEKGKDVELRCDPISGHTALYWYRQSLGQGLEFLIYFQGNSAPDKSGLPSDRFSAERTGGSVSTLTIQRTQQEDSAVYLCASSLRRPGANVLTFGAGSRLTVL.

The rearrangement joins TRBV7-6 to TRBJ2-5; the D gene is possibly TRBD1 (5 bases). V shed 5 bases and J shed 2 bases, with 12 bases lying between them. Germline V gene sequence: CDR1 SGHVS, CDR2 FNYEAQ. The length of the CDR3 is 14 residues. CDR3 nucleotide sequence: TGTGCCAGCAGCAAATCACAGGATCAAGAGACCCAGTACTTC. It codes for CASSKSQDQETQYF.

The gene calls are TRBV7-2 and TRBJ1-3; TRBD1 is a possible D gene (6 bases). V lost 6 bases to trimming and J lost 4 bases, with 10 bases between them. The germline V gene has CDR1 SGHTA and CDR2 FQGNSA. The CDR3 contains 13 residues. This CDR3 reads CASSKGVGNTIYF. The CDR3 nucleotides are TGTGCCAGCAGTAAGGGGGTCGGAAACACCATATATTTT.

The gene calls are TRBV11-3 and TRBJ2-3; 14 bases are a match to TRBD2. The V and J ends lost 6 bases and 2 bases, in that order; junction bases with no gene match: 10. The CDR3 is 18 amino acids. CDR1 is SGHNT, CDR2 YENEEA, per germline. The CDR3 DNA follows: TGTGCCAGCAGGTCGGGACTAGCGGGGGCCGTTGACACAGATACGCAGTATTTT. Amino acids: CASRSGLAGAVDTDTQYF.

This clonotype was observed a handful of times. This chain uses TRBV6-6 with TRBJ1-5, with 12 bases fitting TRBD1. The CDR3 consists of 18 residues. Germline trimming cut 6 bases from V and 2 bases from J; bases unmatched to any gene: 11. Per the germline V gene, CDR1 is MNHNY and CDR2 is SVGAGI (reference sequence). CDR3 DNA: TGTGCCAGCAGCCCCAGAGGGGACAGGGGGCGACGCAATCAGCCCCAGCATTTT. Translating it yields CASSPRGDRGRRNQPQHF.